This T cell receptor beta chain derives from a study of PD-L1 blockade in urothelial cancer. Overall study context: Researchers looked at the blood 3 weeks (second dose) and 6 weeks after treatment began. Median T cell yield per blood sample was some 140,000 cells.

The CDR3 length is 15 residues. Germline V gene lookup returns CDR1 LNHDA and CDR2 SQIVND (reference sequence). V gave up 5 bases and J gave up 0 bases, with 12 bases separating them. Time point meaning: peripheral blood 6 weeks after treatment start. Repertoires were generated with immunoSEQ multiplex PCR, while TCRdb's copy carries only in-frame clones and drops some. The profile covers fewer than 30,000 clones, with around 84% appearing a single time and 2.5% to 3% taken by the ten largest. This TCR was sampled from a man in his 70s with urothelial cancer. This chain connects TRBV19 to TRBJ2-3; TRBD2 might be the D (7 bases). Here the sequenced sample was PBMCs, taken around atezolizumab (anti-PD-L1) treatment. In DNA form, the CDR3 reads TGTGCCAGTAGTCAAGGGGGGGCAAGCACAGATACGCAGTATTTT. Amino acid sequence: CASSQGGASTDTQYF.